This TCR beta chain stems from a study of blood T cell repertoires in COVID-19. Study overall: COVID-19 samples, acute and convalescent, were from the United States, Italy and Spain. PBMCs, B-cell-depleted T cells, or T cells were the source of the cDNA or gDNA that made up the material.

This CDR3 spans 14 amino acids. The germline V gene has CDR1 SQVTM and CDR2 ANQGSEA. V lost 7 bases and J lost 4; bases outside the gene matches: 8. Original methodology: Amplification from reference gene primers served as the basis for estimated nucleated cell counts. Profiled with immunoSEQ multiplex PCR; TCRdb holds only in-frame clones, not every one. The DNA gave D and trimming, while V, J and clone size come from that table. In the table there are some 300,000 clones, around nine tenths of which are singletons. Sequencing was performed on peripheral blood. The TCR originated in a man in his 70s with acute or convalescent COVID-19. The rearrangement uses TRBV29-1 and TRBJ2-3, with TRBD1 matching 10 bases. The CDR3 spells CSGIRQGAPDTQYF. CDR3 DNA sequence: TGCAGCGGAATCCGACAGGGGGCCCCAGATACGCAGTATTTT.